Presented here are 6 T cell receptor beta chains from one specimen sequenced in a study of cytomegalovirus exposure and HLA in healthy donors. This PCR relied on a set of 60 Vbeta primers and 13 Jbeta primers. Assay: immunoSEQ multiplex PCR; the TCRdb copy retains only in-frame clones and omits some. The sample lists roughly 99,000 clones; approximately 79% were seen once. The specimen sequenced was PBMCs. These receptors originate from a male donor in good health and CMV-seronegative.

This clone was detected once. This rearrangement joins TRBV5-1 to TRBJ2-1; 9 nucleotides match TRBD2. The V gene's germline CDR1 is SGHRS and CDR2 YFSETQ. CDR3 length: 17 residues. The V and J ends lost 0 bases and 3 bases, in that order; junction bases with no gene match: 7. The CDR3: CASSLGLAATIYNEQFF. The CDR3 DNA reads as TGCGCCAGCAGCTTGGGACTAGCGGCCACCATCTACAATGAGCAGTTCTTC. Combining the CDR3 with reference TRBV5-1 and TRBJ2-1 gives the whole variable domain KAGVTQTPRYLIKTRGQQVTLSCSPISGHRSVSWYQQTPGQGLQFLFEYFSETQRNKGNFPGRFSGRQFSNSRSEMNVSTLELGDSALYLCASSLGLAATIYNEQFFGPGTRLTVL.

The V gene is TRBV28, the J gene TRBJ1-5; D is ambiguous. This CDR3 is 18 amino acids long. With 2 bases removed from V and 0 bases from J, the gap between germline ends came to 17 bases. Germline assignment: CDR1 MDHEN and CDR2 SYDVKM. As DNA, the CDR3 is TGTGCCAGCAGTTTAATAAAGAAAGCAAAGCATAGCAATCAGCCCCAGCATTTT. Its translation: CASSLIKKAKHSNQPQHF.

The V call is TRBV29-1, the J call TRBJ2-1, with 10 bases lining up with TRBD2. Germline V CDR1 and CDR2: SQVTM, ANQGSEA. V dropped 4 bases and J dropped 3; count of bases not matched to a gene: 9. The CDR3 has 16 residues. The CDR3 is CSVVGLIAGGYNEQFF. The CDR3, as DNA: TGCAGCGTTGTGGGGCTAATAGCGGGAGGCTACAATGAGCAGTTCTTC.

This clone has ten or more counts. The chain joins TRBV4-1 to TRBJ2-7; D is possibly TRBD2 (5 bases). The CDR3 covers 17 residues. V shed 3 bases and J shed 6 bases, with 24 bases lying between them. Germline V gene data show CDR1 as MGHRA and CDR2 as YSYEKL. CDR3 protein: CASSHISRGLGSREQYF. CDR3 nucleotide sequence: TGCGCCAGCAGCCATATATCCCGGGGATTGGGGTCTCGCGAGCAGTACTTC.

The chain employs TRBV5-6 and TRBJ2-7, with 13 bases lining up with TRBD2. This CDR3 spans 16 amino acids. V trimming: 2 bases; J trimming: 2 bases; junction bases outside the gene matches: 4. Germline CDR1 and CDR2: SGHDT and YYEEEE. The CDR3 bases are TGTGCCAGCAGCTTCCGGACTAGCGGGAGAACCTACGAGCAGTACTTC. It is translated as CASSFRTSGRTYEQYF. The full variable domain, in which reference TRBV5-6 and TRBJ2-7 provide the parts outside the CDR3, is DAGVTQSPTHLIKTRGQQVTLRCSPKSGHDTVSWYQQALGQGPQFIFQYYEEEERQRGNFPDRFSGHQFPNYSSELNVNALLLGDSALYLCASSFRTSGRTYEQYFGPGTRLTVT.

V is TRBV7-2 and J is TRBJ2-7; D might be TRBD2 (5 bases). The CDR3 loop spans 16 amino acids. The germline gives CDR1 SGHTA, CDR2 FQGNSA. The V gene lost 2 bases and the J gene lost 4 bases, with 18 bases spanning the gap. DNA for the CDR3: TGTGCCAGCAGCTTAACACACGGGGTCGGAACATACGAGCAGTACTTC. Translation: CASSLTHGVGTYEQYF. Combining the CDR3 with reference TRBV7-2 and TRBJ2-7 gives the whole variable domain GAGVSQSPSNKVTEKGKDVELRCDPISGHTALYWYRQSLGQGLEFLIYFQGNSAPDKSGLPSDRFSAERTGGSVSTLTIQRTQQEDSAVYLCASSLTHGVGTYEQYFGPGTRLTVT.